This TCR beta chain was observed in a study of blood T cell repertoires in COVID-19. About the study: Acute and convalescent COVID-19 samples came from the United States, Italy and Spain. Nucleic acid was either cDNA or gDNA, and it came from T cells, B-cell-depleted T cells, or PBMCs.

In the original processing: Counts of nucleated cells, estimated from reference gene primer amplification, were obtained. This table comes from immunoSEQ multiplex PCR, and its TCRdb copy is limited to in-frame clones, with some not included. The V and J calls and clone size come from that table; D and trimming were worked out from the DNA. The data contain fewer than 250,000 clones, approximately 84% of them singletons. Sequenced input: peripheral blood. The clonotype originates from a woman of 80 years or more with acute or convalescent COVID-19.

The CDR3 coding sequence is TGTGCCAGCAGCCAAGGCAGGGGGCGAAACTATGGCTACACCTTC. This encodes CASSQGRGRNYGYTF. V and J are TRBV3-1 (or the pseudogene TRBV3-2) and TRBJ1-2; 8 bases are shared with TRBD1. Trimming at V came to 1 base and at J to 2 bases, leaving 3 bases not matched to a gene. The germline V gene encodes CDR1 LGHDT and CDR2 YNNKEL (reference sequence). The CDR3 runs 15 residues.